These 17 T cell receptor beta chains were sequenced from one sample in a study of blood T cell repertoires in COVID-19. Produced via immunoSEQ multiplex PCR; TCRdb's table is partial and in-frame only. The table includes tens of thousands of clones, 60% to 75% detected once. The sample taken for sequencing was peripheral blood. The source is a man aged 50 or older with COVID-19, enrolled during active disease.

The rearrangement joins TRBV2 to TRBJ1-1; D gene uncertain. V lost 8 bases, J lost 5 bases, and 12 bases lay in between. The CDR3 covers 12 residues. Germline CDR1 is SNHLY and CDR2 is FYNNEI. The CDR3 region has the DNA TGTGCCAGCGGGGAAGAGAGGACTGAAGCTTTCTTT. This encodes CASGEERTEAFF.

The V gene is TRBV30, the J gene TRBJ2-7, with TRBD2 identical over 8 bases. V trimming: 0 bases; J trimming: 4 bases; junction bases outside the gene matches: 5. The CDR3 spans 14 residues. Germline-derived CDR1 and CDR2 are GTSNPN and SVGIG (reference sequence). The CDR3 spells CAWSVLGGGYEQYF. The CDR3 coding sequence is TGTGCCTGGAGTGTACTGGGCGGGGGGTACGAGCAGTACTTC.

The V call is TRBV5-1, the J call TRBJ1-5; a weak D match, TRBD1 (5 bases). The ends were cut back, 4 bases at V and 3 bases at J, with 8 bases in the middle. This CDR3 comprises 13 residues. CDR1 SGHRS and CDR2 YFSETQ come from the germline V gene. The DNA for the CDR3 is TGCGCCAGCAGCAAGGGGAACAATCAGCCCCAGCATTTT. Translation: CASSKGNNQPQHF.

The chain recombines TRBV30 with TRBJ2-6; 8 bases are a match to TRBD1. This CDR3 region has 17 residues. V gave up 3 bases and J gave up 9 bases; unmatched junction bases: 16. Germline V gene lookup returns CDR1 GTSNPN and CDR2 SVGIG (reference sequence). CDR3 in amino acids: CAWRDRVRHSLHNVLTF. The CDR3 region has the DNA TGTGCCTGGAGGGACAGGGTTCGCCACTCCCTCCACAACGTCCTGACTTTC. The entire variable domain, with the rest obtained from reference TRBV30 and TRBJ2-6, is as follows: SQTIHQWPATLVQPVGSPLSLECTVEGTSNPNLYWYRQAAGRGLQLLFYSVGIGQISSEVPQNLSASRPQDRQFILSSKKLLLSDSGFYLCAWRDRVRHSLHNVLTFGAGSRLTVL.

This clone has just one count. The chain uses TRBV7-8 and TRBJ2-5; 10 bases are shared with TRBD1. Trimming at V came to 5 bases and at J to 5 bases, leaving 5 bases not matched to a gene. This CDR3 comprises 14 residues. Germline CDR1 reads SGHVS; CDR2 reads FQNEAQ. This CDR3 reads CASSERGQGETQYF. CDR3 DNA sequence: TGTGCCAGCAGCGAGCGGGGACAGGGGGAGACCCAGTACTTC.

The V and J genes are TRBV6-5 and TRBJ2-2, with D possibly matching TRBD2 (6 bases). V shed 6 bases and J shed 6 bases, with 17 bases lying between them. The CDR3 sequence is 15 residues long. Germline CDR1 and CDR2: MNHEY and SVGAGI. CDR3 in amino acids: CASRMPGLPSGELFF. The CDR3 DNA follows: TGTGCCAGCAGGATGCCGGGACTCCCTTCCGGGGAGCTGTTTTTT.

This rearrangement joins TRBV6-5 to TRBJ1-2; TRBD1 might be the D (5 bases). V was cut by 0 bases and J by 4 bases, with 12 bases left in between. Germline loops: CDR1 MNHEY, CDR2 SVGAGI. This CDR3 is built from 15 residues. DNA for the CDR3: TGTGCCAGCAGTTACTCGAAAGGGGCTCTCTATGGCTACACCTTC. Translated, it gives CASSYSKGALYGYTF.

This rearrangement joins TRBV9 to TRBJ2-1, with TRBD2 as a possible D gene (6 bases). Trimming took 4 bases from V and 4 from J, leaving 15 bases between them. Germline V gene data show CDR1 as SGDLS and CDR2 as YYNGEE. The CDR3 has 15 amino acids. This CDR3 is CASSPRLASYNEQFF. The CDR3 DNA follows: TGTGCCAGCAGCCCCCGTCTAGCGTCTTACAATGAGCAGTTCTTC. The full variable domain, its missing parts supplied by reference TRBV9 and TRBJ2-1, is DSGVTQTPKHLITATGQRVTLRCSPRSGDLSVYWYQQSLDQGLQFLIQYYNGEERAKGNILERFSAQQFPDLHSELNLSSLELGDSALYFCASSPRLASYNEQFFGPGTRLTVL.

The rearrangement joins TRBV28 to TRBJ1-5; possible D gene TRBD1, 6 bases. Deletions cut 2 bases from V and 3 bases from J, with 11 bases between. The CDR3 consists of 15 residues. Germline values: CDR1 MDHEN, CDR2 SYDVKM. CDR3 region: CASSLPGDNNQPQHF. The CDR3, as DNA: TGTGCCAGCAGTTTACCAGGGGACAACAATCAGCCCCAGCATTTT.

This clone was picked up one time. The chain carries TRBV6-1 and TRBJ1-6, with a weak D call TRBD1 (5 bases). Germline V gene sequence: CDR1 MNHNS, CDR2 SASEGT. This CDR3 spans 15 amino acids. Trimming cost V 1 base and J 7 bases, with 11 bases left between them. In DNA, the CDR3 is TGTGCCAGCAGTGAAGTTGGGGCTTTGAATTCACCCCTCCACTTT. Amino acids: CASSEVGALNSPLHF.

This sequence joins TRBV4-2 and TRBJ1-2, with TRBD1 identical over 7 bases. This CDR3 spans 17 amino acids. V lost 4 bases, J lost 0 bases, and 11 bases stayed unmatched. CDR1 and CDR2 from the germline V gene are LGHNA and YNFKEQ. The CDR3 protein is CASSPNHRDSANYGYTF. CDR3 DNA sequence: TGTGCCAGCAGCCCTAATCACCGGGACAGTGCTAACTATGGCTACACCTTC.

The V and J genes are TRBV19 and TRBJ1-5, with a tentative D call TRBD1 (6 bases). The CDR3 runs 15 residues. Germline CDR1 is LNHDA and CDR2 is SQIVND (reference sequence). Trimming left V 3 bases short and J 7 bases short, with 16 bases between. The CDR3 loop is CASSMGGGAGQPQHF. As DNA, the CDR3 is TGTGCCAGTAGTATGGGAGGGGGTGCTGGCCAGCCCCAGCATTTT.

The V gene is TRBV4-1, the J gene TRBJ2-3; 8 nucleotides agree with TRBD2. After removal of 4 bases from V and 5 bases from J, the junction contained 14 bases not matched to a gene. Germline assignment: CDR1 MGHRA and CDR2 YSYEKL. This CDR3 is built from 17 residues. CDR3 DNA sequence: TGCGCCAGCAGCCCCCAAAGCGGGAGAAGAGAGGTAGATACGCAGTATTTT. The encoded protein is CASSPQSGRREVDTQYF.

This chain connects TRBV10-2 to TRBJ1-1; D unclear. Between the trimmed V and J ends, which lost 2 bases and 1 base, there was a span of 5 bases. The CDR3 covers 13 residues. CDR1 and CDR2 (germline): WSHSY, SAAADI. The CDR3 coding sequence is TGCGCCAGCAGTGAGCAGGCGAACACTGAAGCTTTCTTT. Residues: CASSEQANTEAFF.

This clone has a single count. This rearrangement joins TRBV2 to TRBJ2-3, with D perhaps matching TRBD1 (5 bases). Between the trimmed V and J ends, which lost 7 bases and 0 bases, there was a span of 14 bases. This CDR3 spans 15 amino acids. Germline lookup yields CDR1 SNHLY and CDR2 FYNNEI. The CDR3 DNA is TGTGCCAGCACTAGACAGTCCTTTAGCACAGATACGCAGTATTTT. Translation: CASTRQSFSTDTQYF. The variable domain in full, with the rest retrieved from reference TRBV2 and TRBJ2-3, is EPEVTQTPSHQVTQMGQEVILRCVPISNHLYFYWYRQILGQKVEFLVSFYNNEISEKSEIFDDQFSVERPDGSNFTLKIRSTKLEDSAMYFCASTRQSFSTDTQYFGPGTRLTVL.

This clone turned up a few times. The V gene is TRBV6-5, the J gene TRBJ2-7, with D unresolved. The V and J ends lost 6 bases and 6 bases respectively, with 12 bases between them. CDR1 is MNHEY and CDR2 is SVGAGI in the germline V gene. This CDR3 has 12 residues. The CDR3 loop is CASRRPGSEQYF. CDR3 DNA sequence: TGTGCCAGCAGACGACCAGGCTCCGAGCAGTACTTC.

The rearrangement links TRBV29-1 to TRBJ2-7; TRBD1 aligns across 11 bases. This CDR3 spans 14 amino acids. CDR1 is SQVTM, CDR2 ANQGSEA, per germline. Trimming at V came to 4 bases and at J to 2 bases, leaving 4 bases not matched to a gene. Written as DNA, the CDR3 is TGCAGCGTTGGGACAGGGGGCGCAACCTACGAGCAGTACTTC. Amino acid sequence: CSVGTGGATYEQYF.